The source of this T cell receptor beta chain is a study of blood T cell repertoires in COVID-19. At the level of the study: The study drew acute and convalescent COVID-19 samples from the United States, Italy and Spain. Nucleic acid was either cDNA or gDNA, and it came from T cells, B-cell-depleted T cells, or PBMCs.

As handled by the study authors: Cell counts per sample came from amplifying reference gene primers. The assay was immunoSEQ multiplex PCR, and TCRdb's table has in-frame clones only and misses some. The DNA gave D and trimming, while V, J and clone size come from that table. Among fewer than 200,000 clones listed, 83% were seen once. Assignments of participants to cohorts depended upon their own reported clinical history. CDR3 length equals 13 residues. The J segment lost 3 bases and the V segment lost 7 bases, leaving 4 bases of the junction unmatched. In germline, CDR1 is SGHDT, CDR2 YYEEEE. The gene calls are TRBV5-6 and TRBJ1-3; 7 nucleotides line up with TRBD1. Input material: PBMCs or T cells enriched from blood (not recorded which). The clonotype comes from a woman aged 45-59 years in a cohort exposed to, infected with or recovered from COVID-19 (not recorded which). The CDR3, as DNA: TGTGCCAGCGAAGACAGGGATGGAAACACCATATATTTT. It specifies CASEDRDGNTIYF.